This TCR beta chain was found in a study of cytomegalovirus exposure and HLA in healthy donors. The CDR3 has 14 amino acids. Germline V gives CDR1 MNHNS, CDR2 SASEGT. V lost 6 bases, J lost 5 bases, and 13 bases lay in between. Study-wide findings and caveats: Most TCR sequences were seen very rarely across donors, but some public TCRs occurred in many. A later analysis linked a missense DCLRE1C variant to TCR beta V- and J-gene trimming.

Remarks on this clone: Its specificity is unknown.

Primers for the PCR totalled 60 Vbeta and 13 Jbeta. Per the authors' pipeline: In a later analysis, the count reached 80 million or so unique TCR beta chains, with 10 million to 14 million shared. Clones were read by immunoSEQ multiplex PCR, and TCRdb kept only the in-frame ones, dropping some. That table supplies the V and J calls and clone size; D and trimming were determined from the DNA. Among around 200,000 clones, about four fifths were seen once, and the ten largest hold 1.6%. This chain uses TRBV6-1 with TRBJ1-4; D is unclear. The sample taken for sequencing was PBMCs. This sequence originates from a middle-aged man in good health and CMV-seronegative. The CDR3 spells CASSPRGGNEKLFF. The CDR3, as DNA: TGTGCCAGCAGCCCGCGCGGAGGCAATGAAAAACTGTTTTTT.